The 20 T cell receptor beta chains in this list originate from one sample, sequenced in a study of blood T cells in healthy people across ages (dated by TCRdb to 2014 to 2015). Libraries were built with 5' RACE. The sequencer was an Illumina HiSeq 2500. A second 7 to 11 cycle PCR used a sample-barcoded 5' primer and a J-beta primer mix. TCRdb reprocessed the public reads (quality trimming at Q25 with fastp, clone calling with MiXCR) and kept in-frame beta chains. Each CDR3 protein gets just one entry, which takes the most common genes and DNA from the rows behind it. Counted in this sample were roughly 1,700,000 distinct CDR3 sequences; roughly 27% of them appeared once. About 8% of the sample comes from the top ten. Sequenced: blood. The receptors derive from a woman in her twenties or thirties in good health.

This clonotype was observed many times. The CDR3 protein is CSVGPTQYF. CDR3 DNA: TGCAGCGTTGGGCCCACGCAGTATTTT. The chain combines TRBV29-1 with TRBJ2-3; D call uncertain. Between the trimmed V and J ends, which lost 4 bases and 9 bases, there was a span of 5 bases. The germline gives CDR1 SQVTM, CDR2 ANQGSEA. The CDR3 runs 9 residues.

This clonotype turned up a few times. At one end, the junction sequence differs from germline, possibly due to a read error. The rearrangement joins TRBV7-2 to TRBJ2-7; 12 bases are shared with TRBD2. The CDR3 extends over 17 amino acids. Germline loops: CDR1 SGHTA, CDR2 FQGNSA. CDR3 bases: TGTGCCTGCAGCACAGCTGGGACTAGCGGGCTTTCCTACGAGCAGTACTTC. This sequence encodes CACSTAGTSGLSYEQYF. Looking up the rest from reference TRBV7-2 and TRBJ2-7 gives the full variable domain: GAGVSQSPSNKVTEKGKDVELRCDPISGHTALYWYRQSLGQGLEFLIYFQGNSAPDKSGLPSDRFSAERTGGSVSTLTIQRTQQEDSAVYLCACSTAGTSGLSYEQYFGPGTRLTVT.

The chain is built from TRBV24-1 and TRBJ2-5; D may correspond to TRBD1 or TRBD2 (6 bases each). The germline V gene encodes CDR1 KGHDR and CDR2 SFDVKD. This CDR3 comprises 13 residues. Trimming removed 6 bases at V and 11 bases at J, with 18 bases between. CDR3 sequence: CATSQPPTGRQYF. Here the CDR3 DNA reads TGTGCCACCAGTCAACCCCCCACAGGGAGGCAGTACTTC.

The CDR3 here is CASSLLRGGGETQYF. DNA for the CDR3: TGTGCCAGCAGCCTCCTCCGGGGTGGAGGAGAGACCCAGTACTTC. V and J are TRBV6-5 and TRBJ2-5; D might be TRBD2 (5 bases). Germline CDR1 and CDR2: MNHEY and SVGAGI. With 6 bases removed from V and 4 bases from J, the gap between germline ends came to 18 bases. This CDR3 has 15 amino acids.

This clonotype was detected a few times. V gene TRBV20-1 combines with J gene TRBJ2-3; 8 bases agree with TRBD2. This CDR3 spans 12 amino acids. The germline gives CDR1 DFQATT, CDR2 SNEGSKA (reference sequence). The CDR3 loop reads CSPRGDTDTQYF. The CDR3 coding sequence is TGCAGCCCGCGGGGGGACACAGATACGCAGTATTTT.

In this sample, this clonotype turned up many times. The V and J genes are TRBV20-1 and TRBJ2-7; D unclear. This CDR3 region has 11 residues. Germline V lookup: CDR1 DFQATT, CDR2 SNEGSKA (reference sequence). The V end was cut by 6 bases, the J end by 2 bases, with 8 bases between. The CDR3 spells CSAPRAYEQYF. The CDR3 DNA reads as TGCAGTGCCCCCCGCGCCTACGAGCAGTACTTC.

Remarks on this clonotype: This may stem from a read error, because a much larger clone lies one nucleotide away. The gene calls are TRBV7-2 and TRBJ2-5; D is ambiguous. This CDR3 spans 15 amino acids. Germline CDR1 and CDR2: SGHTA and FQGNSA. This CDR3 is CASSPPDLYQEAQYF. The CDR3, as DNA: TGTGCCAGCAGCCCTCCTGACCTGTACCAAGAGGCCCAGTACTTC.

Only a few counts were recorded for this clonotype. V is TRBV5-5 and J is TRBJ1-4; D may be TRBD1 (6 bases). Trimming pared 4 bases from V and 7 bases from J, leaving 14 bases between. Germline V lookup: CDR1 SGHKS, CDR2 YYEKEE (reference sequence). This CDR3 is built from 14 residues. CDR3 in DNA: TGTGCCAGCAGCCTGAGGGGGTGGAGTGAAAAACTGTTTTTT. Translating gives CASSLRGWSEKLFF.

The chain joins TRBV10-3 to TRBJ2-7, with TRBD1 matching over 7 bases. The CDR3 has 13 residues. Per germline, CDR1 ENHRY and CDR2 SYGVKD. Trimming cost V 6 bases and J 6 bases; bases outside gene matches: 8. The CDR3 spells CAIRVTGRGEQYF. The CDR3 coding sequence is TGTGCCATCAGGGTGACAGGGCGAGGCGAGCAGTACTTC.

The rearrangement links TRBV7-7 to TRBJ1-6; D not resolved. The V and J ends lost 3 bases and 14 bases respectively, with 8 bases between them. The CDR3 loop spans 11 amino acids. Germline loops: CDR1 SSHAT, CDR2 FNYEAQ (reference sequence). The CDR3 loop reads CASSFSRSLHF. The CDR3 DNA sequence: TGTGCCAGCAGCTTCTCCAGGTCCCTCCACTTT.

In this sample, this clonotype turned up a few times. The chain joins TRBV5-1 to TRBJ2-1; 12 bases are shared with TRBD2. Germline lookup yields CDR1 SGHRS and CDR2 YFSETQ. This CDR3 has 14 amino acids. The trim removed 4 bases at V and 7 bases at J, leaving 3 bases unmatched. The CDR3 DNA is TGCGCCAGCAGCGGCGGGACTAGCGGGAATGAGCAGTTCTTC. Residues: CASSGGTSGNEQFF.

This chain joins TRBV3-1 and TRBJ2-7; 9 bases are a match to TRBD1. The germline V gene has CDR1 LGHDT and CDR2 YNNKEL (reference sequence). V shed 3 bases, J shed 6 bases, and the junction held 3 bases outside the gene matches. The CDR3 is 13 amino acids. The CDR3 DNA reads TGTGCCAGCAGCCACCGGGACAGGGTCGAGCAGTACTTC. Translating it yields CASSHRDRVEQYF.

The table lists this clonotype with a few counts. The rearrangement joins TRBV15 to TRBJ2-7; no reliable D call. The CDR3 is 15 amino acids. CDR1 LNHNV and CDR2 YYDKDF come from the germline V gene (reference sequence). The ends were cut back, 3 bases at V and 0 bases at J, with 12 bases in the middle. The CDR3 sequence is CATSSPQVSSYEQYF. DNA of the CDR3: TGTGCCACCAGCAGCCCTCAGGTGAGCTCCTACGAGCAGTACTTC.

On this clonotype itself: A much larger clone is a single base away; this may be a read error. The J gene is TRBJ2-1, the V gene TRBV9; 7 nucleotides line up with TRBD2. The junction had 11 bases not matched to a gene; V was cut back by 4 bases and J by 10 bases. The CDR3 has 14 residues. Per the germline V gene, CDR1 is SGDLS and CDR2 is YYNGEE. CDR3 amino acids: CASSHGLEMGEQFF. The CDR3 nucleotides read TGTGCCAGCAGCCACGGACTAGAAATGGGCGAGCAGTTCTTC.

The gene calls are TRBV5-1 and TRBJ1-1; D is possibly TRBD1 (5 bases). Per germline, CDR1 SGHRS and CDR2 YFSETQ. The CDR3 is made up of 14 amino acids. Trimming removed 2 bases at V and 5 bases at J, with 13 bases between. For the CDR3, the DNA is TGCGCCAGCAGCTTCCGGGGGAAAAGGACTGAAGCTTTCTTT. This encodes CASSFRGKRTEAFF. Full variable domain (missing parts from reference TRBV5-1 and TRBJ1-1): KAGVTQTPRYLIKTRGQQVTLSCSPISGHRSVSWYQQTPGQGLQFLFEYFSETQRNKGNFPGRFSGRQFSNSRSEMNVSTLELGDSALYLCASSFRGKRTEAFFGQGTRLTVV.

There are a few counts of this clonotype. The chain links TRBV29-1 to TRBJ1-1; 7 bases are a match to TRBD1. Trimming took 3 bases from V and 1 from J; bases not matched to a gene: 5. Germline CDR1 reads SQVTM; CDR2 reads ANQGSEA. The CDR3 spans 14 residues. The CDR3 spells CSVDLRGQNTEAFF. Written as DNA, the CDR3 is TGCAGCGTTGATCTTAGGGGGCAGAACACTGAAGCTTTCTTT.

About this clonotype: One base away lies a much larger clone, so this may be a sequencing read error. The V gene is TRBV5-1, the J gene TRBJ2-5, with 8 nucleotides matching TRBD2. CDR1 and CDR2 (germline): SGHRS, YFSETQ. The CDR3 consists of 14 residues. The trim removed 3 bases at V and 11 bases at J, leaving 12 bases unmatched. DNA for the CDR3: TGCGCCAGCAGCTACAAACTAGCGGTCTACAAGCAGTACTTC. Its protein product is CASSYKLAVYKQYF.

CDR3 amino acids: CASSVSSGGAGVPGEQYF. The CDR3 DNA reads as TGTGCCAGCAGCGTAAGTAGTGGTGGAGCGGGAGTTCCCGGCGAGCAGTACTTC. V usage is TRBV9 and J usage is TRBJ2-5; 8 bases are shared with TRBD2. The J call may be mistaken, given a closer DNA end match to TRBJ2-7. CDR1 is SGDLS, CDR2 YYNGEE, per germline. The CDR3 spans 18 residues.

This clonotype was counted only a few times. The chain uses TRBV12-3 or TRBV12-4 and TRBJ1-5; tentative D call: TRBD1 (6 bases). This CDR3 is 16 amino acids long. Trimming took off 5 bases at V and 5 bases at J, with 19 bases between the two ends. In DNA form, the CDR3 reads TGTGCCAGCAGTCCTCGAGCTGGGGGGCCAGATCAGCCCCAGCATTTT. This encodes CASSPRAGGPDQPQHF.

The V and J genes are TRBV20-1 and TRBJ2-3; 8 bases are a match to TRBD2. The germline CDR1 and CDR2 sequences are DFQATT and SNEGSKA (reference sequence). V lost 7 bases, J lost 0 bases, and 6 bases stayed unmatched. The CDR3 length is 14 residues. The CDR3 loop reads CSVSAGDSTDTQYF. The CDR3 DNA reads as TGCAGTGTCTCAGCGGGGGACAGCACAGATACGCAGTATTTT.